This TCR beta chain was captured by sequencing in a study of blood T cells in healthy people across ages. At the level of the study: The template switching approach captured approximately one barcoded beta molecule for every two T cells. Study-wide results and limits: Fewer expanded clones and more diversity marked long-lived versus aged donors.

PCR was performed a second time for roughly 7 to 12 cycles using a sample-barcoded 5' primer and a J-beta primer mix. Each CDR3 protein is one row after TCRdb ran MiXCR on the 5' RACE reads. This sample yields 650,000 to 1,000,000 distinct CDR3 sequences, of which roughly 35% are seen a single time; approximately 13% belongs to the top ten. Turning to this clonotype: No antigen is known for it.

This CDR3 contains 15 residues. Germline-derived CDR1 and CDR2 are MNHEY and SMNVEV (reference sequence). The V end lost 2 bases, the J end lost 8 bases, and 16 bases lay between the germline ends. The sample taken for sequencing was blood. This rearrangement joins TRBV27 to TRBJ2-1, with a possible D match to TRBD2 (6 bases). The origin of this receptor is a man aged 18 to 35 in good health. The CDR3 is CASSLGTGVRDEQFF. As DNA, the CDR3 is TGTGCCAGCAGTTTAGGGACTGGCGTTAGGGATGAGCAGTTCTTC.